The clone carrying this TCR beta chain was seen a few times. What it binds is unknown. The sample is drawn from a study of T cell responses to AZD1222 COVID-19 vaccine. V dropped 4 bases and J dropped 1 base, with 10 bases sitting between them. The CDR3 extends over 14 amino acids. Germline lookup yields CDR1 SGHDN and CDR2 FVKESK. Data came from immunoSEQ multiplex PCR; TCRdb stores just in-frame clones and leaves some out. The data show 55,000 to 65,000 clones, around 80% seen once. General study results and limits: At study baseline, merely a handful of AZD1222 recipients were seropositive. Most donors were white British, females outnumbered males, and clonal diversity was possibly underestimated. Sampling that yielded the repertoires occurred only after the peak T cell response. Spike-specific TCR breadth and depth rose after two AZD1222 doses.

The receptor was derived from an adult who received the AZD1222 COVID-19 vaccine. The J gene is TRBJ1-2, the V gene TRBV14; D is perhaps TRBD1 (5 bases). The sequenced sample was peripheral blood, obtained 28 days after the second AZD1222 dose. CDR3 in amino acids: CASSPWGVNYGYTF. CDR3 DNA: TGTGCCAGCAGCCCTTGGGGGGTTAACTATGGCTACACCTTC. The entire variable domain, with the rest obtained from reference TRBV14 and TRBJ1-2, is as follows: EAGVTQFPSHSVIEKGQTVTLRCDPISGHDNLYWYRRVMGKEIKFLLHFVKESKQDESGMPNNRFLAERTGGTYSTLKVQPAELEDSGVYFCASSPWGVNYGYTFGSGTRLTVV.